This TCR beta chain comes out of a study of shared clonotypes between healthy human individuals. Study summary: The donor group consisted of two women and a few men, aged 18 to 49.

As concerns this clone: Its antigen remains unknown.

The CDR3 runs 14 residues. CDR1 and CDR2 from the germline V gene are SNHLY and FYNNEI. Trimming removed 10 bases from V and 6 bases from J; junction bases left unmatched: 9. Whole-study findings and limits: Around 5% of naive CD4 clonotypes were common to several donors.

Libraries were prepared by immunoSEQ multiplex PCR; TCRdb keeps only in-frame clonotypes and omits some of them. The sample consists of some 2,400,000 clones, more than 90% of them appearing once. The sequenced sample was naive CD4+ T cells sorted from blood. As for subset: CD45RA+ positively selected. The rearrangement uses TRBV2 and TRBJ1-6; 7 nucleotides match TRBD1. The receptor comes from a man aged 18 to 30 in good health. CDR3: CATMDRRGNSPLHF. The CDR3 DNA is TGTGCCACTATGGACAGGCGCGGTAATTCACCCCTCCACTTT.